There are a few counts of the clone carrying this T cell receptor beta chain. The antigen is unknown. The protocol was immunoSEQ multiplex PCR, while the TCRdb copy is restricted to in-frame clones and leaves out a portion. The sample contains about 2.1 million clones, just over 90% of which appear only once. The CDR3 covers 14 residues. V dropped 7 bases and J dropped 1 base, with 11 bases sitting between them. Germline lookup yields CDR1 LNHDA and CDR2 SQIVND (reference sequence). Naivety among CD8 cells was defined by CD45RO negativity and positive CCR7 selection, thereby excluding terminally differentiated effector memory CD45RA+ cells. These data originate in a study of shared clonotypes between healthy human individuals. Notes on the study in general: Sequencing of the sorted subsets was shown by rarefaction to be incomplete despite large depth.

Sequencing input: naive CD8+ T cells from PBMCs. The sequence was obtained from a man aged 18 to 30 in good health. Some clones in this sample may be carry-over from other donors' samples. This chain connects TRBV19 to TRBJ1-5; D not resolved. The CDR3 DNA reads as TGTGCCAGTAAGTCCACGGTGAGCAATCAGCCCCAGCATTTT. Encoded protein: CASKSTVSNQPQHF.